This T cell receptor beta chain was captured by sequencing in a study of blood T cell repertoires in COVID-19. The germline V and J ends were trimmed by 4 bases and 1 base, with 11 bases remaining between them. In germline, CDR1 is MNHEY, CDR2 SVGAGI. This CDR3 has 15 amino acids. Original methodology: The authors estimated nucleated cell counts from reference gene primer amplification. The table came from immunoSEQ multiplex PCR; TCRdb's copy has only in-frame clones and leaves some out. The DNA gave D and trimming, while V, J and clone size come from that table. Here the sample spans around 120,000 clones, about 83% being singletons.

The sample was peripheral blood. This sequence originates from a man aged 40-49 years with active or convalescent COVID-19. This chain connects TRBV6-5 to TRBJ1-5; tentative D call: TRBD1 (5 bases). For the CDR3, the DNA is TGTGCCAGCAGTTTAATGGAGGGGAGCAATCAGCCCCAGCATTTT. Protein product: CASSLMEGSNQPQHF.